The clone carrying this T cell receptor beta chain was detected a few times. Its antigen is still unknown. HIV-negative, healthy adults without recent acute infections or vaccinations were the donors. TCRdb keeps only in-frame clones here, not all; method: immunoSEQ multiplex PCR. There are about 490,000 clones in the sample; roughly 80% occur only once, and about 13% lies in the top ten. This sample is drawn from a study of shared clonotypes between healthy human individuals. Study outcomes and limitations: Having only a few donors restricted how much genetic and exposure-history diversity was captured. Clonotype sharing among donors likely depends on sequencing depth.

The sequencing sample was made of PBMCs. The TCR comes from a woman in her forties in good health. Some clones in this sample may be carry-over from other donors' samples.

The CDR3 here is CASSFWGGSPDTQYF. The CDR3 coding sequence is TGTGCCAGCAGCTTTTGGGGGGGTTCTCCAGATACGCAGTATTTT. The V and J genes are TRBV5-4 and TRBJ2-3; TRBD2 aligns across 7 bases. Germline V lookup: CDR1 SGHNT, CDR2 YYREEE (reference sequence). Trimming took 2 bases from V and 4 from J; bases not matched to a gene: 7. The length of the CDR3 is 15 residues.